The 31 T cell receptor beta chains listed next were all sequenced from one sample in a study of CD8 T cells in Susac syndrome. RNA in amounts of about 0.5 to 1 ug was reverse transcribed with random hexamers. MiXCR, run by TCRdb on the immunoSEQ multiplex PCR reads, gives a single entry per CDR3 protein. This table holds roughly 130,000 distinct CDR3 sequences, just under 95% found once. The sequencing input was CD8+ T cells from PBMCs. These receptors all come from a human donor with Susac syndrome.

The chain joins TRBV29-1 to TRBJ2-3; tentatively, D is TRBD1 (5 bases). The V end lost 3 bases, the J end lost 2 bases, and 15 bases lay between the germline ends. CDR3 length: 15 amino acids. Germline CDR1 and CDR2: SQVTM and ANQGSEA. This chain's CDR3 is CSVEVKGVITDTQYF. The CDR3 nucleotides are TGCAGCGTTGAGGTAAAAGGGGTGATCACAGATACGCAGTATTTT.

The chain has TRBV20-1 and TRBJ2-3, with D possibly being TRBD2 (5 bases). The CDR3 has 15 residues. Trimming stripped 6 bases from V and 0 bases from J, with 16 bases between. The germline CDR1 and CDR2 sequences are DFQATT and SNEGSKA (reference sequence). The CDR3 sequence: CSAQEAFYSTDTQYF. The CDR3 nucleotides are TGCAGTGCGCAGGAGGCTTTCTATAGCACAGATACGCAGTATTTT.

V usage is TRBV20-1 and J usage is TRBJ1-4; D perhaps matches TRBD1 (5 bases). The CDR3 length is 11 residues. Germline loops: CDR1 DFQATT, CDR2 SNEGSKA (reference sequence). V lost 1 base to trimming and J lost 10 bases, with 7 bases between them. The CDR3 protein is CSARAQGKLFF. The CDR3 DNA sequence: TGCAGTGCTAGAGCTCAGGGAAAACTGTTTTTT.

This chain's CDR3 is CASSPVTSGGNNEQFF. Written as DNA, the CDR3 is TGTGCCAGCAGCCCGGTGACTAGCGGGGGAAACAATGAGCAGTTCTTC. The chain employs TRBV13 and TRBJ2-1; 12 bases map to TRBD2. The V segment lost 5 bases and the J segment 5 bases; nucleotides outside the gene matches: 7. The CDR3 runs 16 residues. Germline assignment: CDR1 PRHDT and CDR2 FYEKMQ (reference sequence).

The chain couples TRBV5-1 to TRBJ2-5; 7 bases match TRBD2. The length of the CDR3 is 17 residues. Trimming removed 4 bases from V and 1 base from J; junction bases left unmatched: 13. Germline V lookup: CDR1 SGHRS, CDR2 YFSETQ. The CDR3 loop is CASSARASGAFQETQYF. DNA of the CDR3: TGCGCCAGCAGCGCGAGGGCTAGCGGAGCTTTCCAAGAGACCCAGTACTTC.

In DNA, the CDR3 is TGCGCCAGCAGCTCCGGAGGGGAAGACTATGGCTACACCTTC. Translated, it gives CASSSGGEDYGYTF. V gene TRBV5-1 combines with J gene TRBJ1-2; D perhaps matches TRBD1 (5 bases). The V gene lost 3 bases and the J gene lost 3 bases, with 12 bases spanning the gap. CDR1 and CDR2 (germline): SGHRS, YFSETQ. The CDR3 extends over 14 amino acids.

V usage is TRBV11-2 and J usage is TRBJ1-6; D is undetermined. The germline V gene has CDR1 SGHAT and CDR2 FQNNGV. There are 16 residues in the CDR3. V lost 5 bases and J 9 bases, leaving 20 bases between the germline ends. CDR3 in amino acids: CASSQLGLTGSSPLHF. The CDR3, as DNA: TGTGCCAGCAGCCAGCTCGGGTTGACGGGAAGTTCACCCCTCCACTTT.

The chain employs TRBV15 and TRBJ1-5; D gene unclear. V lost 3 bases to trimming and J lost 3 bases, with 6 bases between them. The CDR3 is 13 residues long. From germline, CDR1 is LNHNV and CDR2 YYDKDF (reference sequence). CDR3 DNA sequence: TGTGCCACCAGCAGGCGAAACAATCAGCCCCAGCATTTT. This encodes CATSRRNNQPQHF.

The V call is TRBV15, the J call TRBJ2-5; a weak D match, TRBD1 (5 bases). The germline V and J ends were trimmed by 3 bases and 1 base, with 6 bases remaining between them. Germline V gene data show CDR1 as LNHNV and CDR2 as YYDKDF (reference sequence). The CDR3 covers 13 residues. The CDR3 DNA is TGTGCCACCAGCAGCGACAGCCAAGAGACCCAGTACTTC. Amino acid sequence: CATSSDSQETQYF.

The chain employs TRBV2 and TRBJ1-6, with D possibly being TRBD1 (5 bases). Germline V gene data show CDR1 as SNHLY and CDR2 as FYNNEI. There are 17 residues in the CDR3. Deletions cut 2 bases from V and 8 bases from J, with 19 bases between. CDR3 residues: CASSESGGARVDSPLHF. For the CDR3, the DNA is TGTGCCAGCAGTGAATCGGGAGGGGCTAGGGTTGATTCACCCCTCCACTTT.

The chain recombines TRBV29-1 with TRBJ1-2, with D hard to call. The CDR3 totals 14 residues. Germline V gene lookup returns CDR1 SQVTM and CDR2 ANQGSEA. The V end lost 4 bases, the J end lost 7 bases, and 19 bases lay between the germline ends. Here the CDR3 DNA reads TGCAGCGTTGTTGGGGTGGAGGTTCCAGGTGGCTACACCTTC. Encoded protein: CSVVGVEVPGGYTF.

The V and J genes are TRBV20-1 and TRBJ2-1; TRBD2 agrees at 7 bases. With 3 bases clipped from V and 4 bases from J, the junction kept 9 bases outside the gene matches. The germline V gene encodes CDR1 DFQATT and CDR2 SNEGSKA (reference sequence). The CDR3 is 15 residues long. The CDR3 sequence: CSASSGLDSYNEQFF. The CDR3 nucleotides are TGCAGTGCTAGTAGTGGACTAGATTCTTACAATGAGCAGTTCTTC.

This clonotype was counted a single time. This sequence joins TRBV7-8 and TRBJ1-2; 7 bases match TRBD1. Per the germline V gene, CDR1 is SGHVS and CDR2 is FQNEAQ. CDR3 length: 14 amino acids. With 5 bases clipped from V and 0 bases from J, the junction kept 3 bases outside the gene matches. CDR3 protein: CASSEGTANYGYTF. The CDR3 region has the DNA TGTGCCAGCAGCGAAGGGACAGCTAACTATGGCTACACCTTC.

The chain is built from TRBV7-9 and TRBJ2-7; weak D call: TRBD1 (6 bases). Looked up from germline, CDR1 is SEHNR and CDR2 is FQNEAQ (reference sequence). Trimming stripped 5 bases from V and 2 bases from J, with 13 bases between. The CDR3 covers 14 residues. The CDR3 loop is CASSPQGYPYEQYF. In DNA form, the CDR3 reads TGTGCCAGCAGCCCTCAGGGGTATCCCTACGAGCAGTACTTC.

V is TRBV4-1 and J is TRBJ2-7; tentative D call: TRBD1 (5 bases). Trimming pared 1 base from V and 3 bases from J, leaving 7 bases between. The germline CDR1 and CDR2 sequences are MGHRA and YSYEKL. The CDR3 sequence is 13 residues long. In DNA form, the CDR3 reads TGCGCCAGCAGCCAAGGACAGAACTACGAGCAGTACTTC. Protein: CASSQGQNYEQYF.

The chain carries TRBV6-4 and TRBJ1-2; D uncertain. The V end was cut by 8 bases, the J end by 8 bases, with 12 bases between. The CDR3 consists of 11 residues. Germline lookup yields CDR1 MRHNA and CDR2 SNTAGT. The CDR3 region is CASPRGVGYTF. In DNA, the CDR3 is TGTGCCAGCCCCCGAGGAGTAGGCTACACCTTC.

The rearrangement uses TRBV5-4 and TRBJ2-3; TRBD1 matches 8 bases. The CDR3 has 15 residues. Germline CDR1 and CDR2: SGHNT and YYREEE (reference sequence). The J segment lost 2 bases and the V segment lost 1 base, leaving 3 bases of the junction unmatched. The CDR3 region is CASSLRQGLTDTQYF. The CDR3 DNA reads as TGTGCCAGCAGCTTGAGACAGGGGCTCACAGATACGCAGTATTTT. The full variable domain, completed using reference TRBV5-4 and TRBJ2-3, is ETGVTQSPTHLIKTRGQQVTLRCSSQSGHNTVSWYQQALGQGPQFIFQYYREEENGRGNFPPRFSGLQFPNYSSELNVNALELDDSALYLCASSLRQGLTDTQYFGPGTRLTVL.

The rearrangement joins TRBV30 to TRBJ1-5; D is perhaps TRBD1 (6 bases). Germline values: CDR1 GTSNPN, CDR2 SVGIG (reference sequence). V gave up 2 bases and J gave up 7 bases, with 18 bases separating them. The length of the CDR3 is 15 residues. The CDR3 sequence is CAWSLDTGSGQPQHF. The CDR3 DNA reads TGTGCCTGGAGTCTAGACACAGGGTCGGGGCAGCCCCAGCATTTT. The variable domain in full, completed from reference TRBV30 and TRBJ1-5, reads SQTIHQWPATLVQPVGSPLSLECTVEGTSNPNLYWYRQAAGRGLQLLFYSVGIGQISSEVPQNLSASRPQDRQFILSSKKLLLSDSGFYLCAWSLDTGSGQPQHFGDGTRLSIL.

This chain links TRBV4-1 with TRBJ1-2; D may be TRBD1 (5 bases). Germline CDR1 MGHRA, CDR2 YSYEKL. Trimming removed 2 bases from V and 8 bases from J, with 15 bases in between. The CDR3 contains 14 residues. The CDR3 DNA is TGCGCCAGCAGCCAACCCGGGGGGGAGACCGGCTACACCTTC. Translating gives CASSQPGGETGYTF.

This chain joins TRBV2 and TRBJ1-5, with TRBD1 identical over 7 bases. This CDR3 is 15 amino acids long. Germline trimming cut 6 bases from V and 5 bases from J; bases unmatched to any gene: 10. Germline CDR1 SNHLY, CDR2 FYNNEI. CDR3 in amino acids: CASRDRLRRDQPQHF. In DNA form, the CDR3 reads TGTGCCAGCAGGGACAGGTTACGGAGGGATCAGCCCCAGCATTTT.

This clonotype has a handful of counts. The genes are TRBV27 and TRBJ2-2; weak D call: TRBD1 (5 bases). The CDR3 is 16 amino acids. Per germline, CDR1 MNHEY and CDR2 SMNVEV (reference sequence). V lost 5 bases and J 4 bases, leaving 17 bases between the germline ends. CDR3 nucleotides: TGTGCCAGCAGTCCCCCGGGTAGGGGCGCCACCGGGGAGCTGTTTTTT. Translating it yields CASSPPGRGATGELFF.

This clonotype was detected once. This chain joins TRBV12-3 or TRBV12-4 and TRBJ2-7; 9 bases align to TRBD1. V shed 5 bases, J shed 7 bases, and the junction held 15 bases outside the gene matches. CDR3 size: 16 residues. The CDR3 loop reads CASSSSQGAPWGEQYF. The CDR3 bases are TGTGCCAGCAGTAGTTCACAGGGGGCCCCCTGGGGGGAGCAGTACTTC.

The genes are TRBV4-3 and TRBJ1-1; D is undetermined. The V and J ends lost 3 bases and 0 bases respectively, with 5 bases between them. Germline V gene lookup returns CDR1 LGHNA and CDR2 YSLEER. The CDR3 loop spans 13 amino acids. The CDR3 sequence: CASSHGLNTEAFF. The CDR3 DNA reads as TGCGCCAGCAGCCACGGGTTGAACACTGAAGCTTTCTTT.

The chain joins TRBV7-9 to TRBJ1-6; TRBD1 might be the D (5 bases). Between the trimmed V and J ends, which lost 0 bases and 9 bases, there was a span of 9 bases. The CDR3 is 14 residues long. Germline CDR1 is SEHNR and CDR2 is FQNEAQ (reference sequence). The CDR3 sequence is CASSLAGGGSPLHF. DNA for the CDR3: TGTGCCAGCAGCTTAGCCGGGGGTGGTTCACCCCTCCACTTT.

The rearrangement uses TRBV10-2 and TRBJ2-3; TRBD2 matches at 9 bases. Germline lookup yields CDR1 WSHSY and CDR2 SAAADI. The length of the CDR3 is 14 residues. V was pared by 8 bases and J by 2 bases, with 5 bases of the junction left unmatched. The CDR3 loop reads CASGLAGPTDTQYF. The CDR3 bases are TGCGCCAGCGGTCTAGCGGGGCCCACAGATACGCAGTATTTT.

The chain combines TRBV3-1 with TRBJ2-7; a possible D gene is TRBD1 (6 bases). The V and J ends lost 0 bases and 5 bases respectively, with 11 bases between them. The CDR3 covers 14 residues. Germline CDR1 LGHDT, CDR2 YNNKEL (reference sequence). CDR3 region: CASSQEGGGDEQYF. In DNA, the CDR3 is TGTGCCAGCAGCCAAGAAGGGGGTGGGGACGAGCAGTACTTC.

The chain uses TRBV29-1 and TRBJ1-1, with unresolved D. Per germline, CDR1 SQVTM and CDR2 ANQGSEA. Trimming left V 4 bases short and J 2 bases short, with 5 bases between. This CDR3 is 11 amino acids long. CDR3: CSVVDNTEAFF. CDR3 nucleotide sequence: TGCAGCGTTGTCGATAACACTGAAGCTTTCTTT.

The rearrangement joins TRBV6-5 to TRBJ2-5; 9 nucleotides line up with TRBD1. J lost 4 bases, V lost 6 bases, and 9 bases had no gene match. Germline assignment: CDR1 MNHEY and CDR2 SVGAGI. This CDR3 contains 15 residues. CDR3 DNA: TGTGCCAGCAGAAACTCATGGGACAGGGTAGAGACCCAGTACTTC. It encodes CASRNSWDRVETQYF.

The chain has TRBV4-2 and TRBJ2-4, with D perhaps TRBD2 (6 bases). The germline V gene encodes CDR1 LGHNA and CDR2 YNFKEQ. The CDR3 totals 19 residues. The V end lost 3 bases, the J end lost 0 bases, and 21 bases lay between the germline ends. The DNA for the CDR3 is TGTGCCAGCAGCCACCTCTCTGGCCGCGGGGTAATAGCCAAAAACATTCAGTACTTC. Its translation: CASSHLSGRGVIAKNIQYF.

J is TRBJ1-2 and V is TRBV23-1; D not certain. TRBV23-1 is annotated as an ORF whose role is uncertain. The CDR3 contains 13 residues. Trimming removed 6 bases at V and 7 bases at J, with 15 bases between. The DNA for the CDR3 is TGCGCCAGCAGCCTTCAATCAACACCTGGCTACACCTTC. This gives the protein CASSLQSTPGYTF.

The chain joins TRBV9 to TRBJ2-5, with D unclear. Germline CDR1 reads SGDLS; CDR2 reads YYNGEE. V lost 0 bases and J lost 2, with 8 bases in between. The CDR3 is 14 amino acids. CDR3 amino acids: CASSVGAGQETQYF. CDR3 coding DNA: TGTGCCAGCAGCGTAGGGGCAGGACAAGAGACCCAGTACTTC.